This entry lists 13 T cell receptor beta chains sequenced from one sample in a study of T-cell memory formation after mild COVID-19. In TCRdb, the 5' RACE reads were re-called with MiXCR into one record per CDR3 protein. The table has nearly 250,000 distinct CDR3 sequences, 15% seen once. Sequencing was carried out using PBMCs or a T cell subset sorted from them (not recorded which). These receptors were collected from an adult woman who had mild COVID-19 (a few samples of this study predate the infection). Cell type and time point are not known.

The V gene is TRBV3-1, the J gene TRBJ1-1, with D possibly TRBD1 on 5 matching bases. The germline V gene has CDR1 LGHDT and CDR2 YNNKEL (reference sequence). This CDR3 comprises 18 residues. V dropped 0 bases and J dropped 1 base, with 18 bases sitting between them. CDR3 protein: CASSQDSTGLARNTEAFF. The CDR3, as DNA: TGTGCCAGCAGCCAAGATTCAACAGGCTTGGCGAGGAACACTGAAGCTTTCTTT.

This clonotype occurred once. V usage is TRBV13 and J usage is TRBJ2-5; unclear D gene. V lost 3 bases, J lost 4 bases, and 9 bases lay in between. The CDR3 covers 13 residues. Germline V lookup: CDR1 PRHDT, CDR2 FYEKMQ (reference sequence). The CDR3 protein is CASSLRQTETQYF. The CDR3 DNA sequence: TGTGCCAGCAGCTTGAGACAAACAGAGACCCAGTACTTC.

This clonotype was detected ten times or more. The chain links TRBV6-6 to TRBJ2-1, with 7 bases aligning to TRBD2. In germline, CDR1 is MNHNY, CDR2 SVGAGI (reference sequence). The junction had 10 bases not matched to a gene; V was cut back by 5 bases and J by 6 bases. The CDR3 totals 15 residues. The CDR3 protein is CASSLQAGRLNEQFF. The CDR3, as DNA: TGTGCCAGCAGTCTCCAAGCGGGACGACTCAATGAGCAGTTCTTC.

This clonotype occurred many times. The V gene is TRBV12-3 or TRBV12-4, the J gene TRBJ2-1; the D is unclear. Between the trimmed V and J ends, which lost 5 bases and 7 bases, there was a span of 12 bases. CDR3 length equals 13 residues. Here the CDR3 reads CASSIRRNNEQFF. CDR3 nucleotides: TGTGCCAGCAGTATACGACGGAATAATGAGCAGTTCTTC.

The chain combines TRBV19 with TRBJ1-5, with a possible D match to TRBD1 (5 bases). V lost 4 bases and J 6 bases, leaving 10 bases between the germline ends. The germline gives CDR1 LNHDA, CDR2 SQIVND (reference sequence). The CDR3 sequence is 13 residues long. CDR3 DNA sequence: TGTGCCAGTAGTACGGGGGGTGTTCAGCCCCAGCATTTT. Protein: CASSTGGVQPQHF.

This rearrangement joins TRBV24-1 to TRBJ2-1; D is unclear. CDR1 and CDR2 (germline): KGHDR, SFDVKD. Trimming removed 0 bases from V and 7 bases from J, with 9 bases in between. The CDR3 sequence is 14 residues long. CDR3 in amino acids: CATSDLRGRNEQFF. The CDR3 coding sequence is TGTGCCACCAGTGATTTGCGAGGTCGAAATGAGCAGTTCTTC.

This clonotype came up a few times. V is TRBV20-1 and J is TRBJ1-2; no definite D call. This CDR3 contains 15 residues. Trimming stripped 2 bases from V and 0 bases from J, with 13 bases between. CDR1 and CDR2 from the germline V gene are DFQATT and SNEGSKA (reference sequence). The CDR3, as DNA: TGCAGTGCTAGAATTAGGGCAGCTACTAACTATGGCTACACCTTC. Protein product: CSARIRAATNYGYTF.

This clonotype was seen only a few times. J is TRBJ2-2 and V is TRBV5-6; maybe TRBD2 (7 bases). CDR3 length: 16 amino acids. V lost 3 bases and J 3 bases, leaving 15 bases between the germline ends. Germline CDR1 and CDR2: SGHDT and YYEEEE. The CDR3 reads CASSSPGGGDTGELFF. The CDR3 coding sequence is TGTGCCAGCAGCTCCCCCGGAGGGGGGGACACCGGGGAGCTGTTTTTT.

The rearrangement links TRBV5-6 to TRBJ1-5, with D unresolved. The CDR3 is made up of 14 amino acids. V dropped 4 bases and J dropped 0 bases, with 8 bases sitting between them. Germline V CDR1 and CDR2: SGHDT, YYEEEE. CDR3 DNA sequence: TGTGCCAGCAGCCTTCGGTATAGCAATCAGCCCCAGCATTTT. It is translated as CASSLRYSNQPQHF.

A few counts support this clonotype. The CDR3 DNA sequence: TGTGCCAGCAGCCCGTGGTTGGGCAGTAGCGGGGGCAATGAGCAGTTCTTC. Translation gives CASSPWLGSSGGNEQFF. The chain employs TRBV3-1 and TRBJ2-1, with 9 bases identical to TRBD2. V was pared by 4 bases and J by 6 bases, with 13 bases of the junction left unmatched. The CDR3 runs to 17 residues. Germline-derived CDR1 and CDR2 are LGHDT and YNNKEL (reference sequence).

This clonotype was counted a few times. The chain employs TRBV7-8 and TRBJ2-7; tentative D call: TRBD1 (6 bases). V was trimmed by 5 bases and J by 4 bases, leaving 18 bases between them. The CDR3 has 15 amino acids. The germline gives CDR1 SGHVS, CDR2 FQNEAQ. The CDR3 sequence is CASSPVRGWYYEQYF. The CDR3, as DNA: TGTGCCAGCAGCCCCGTCAGGGGCTGGTATTACGAGCAGTACTTC.

This clonotype was detected only a few times. This rearrangement joins TRBV12-3 or TRBV12-4 to TRBJ1-1, with 7 bases identical to TRBD1. The CDR3 has 11 residues. V trimming: 3 bases; J trimming: 11 bases; junction bases outside the gene matches: 3. Written as DNA, the CDR3 is TGTGCCAGCAGTTTGACAGGGAAGGCTTTCTTT. Translation gives CASSLTGKAFF.

This chain links TRBV4-1 with TRBJ1-2, with D maybe TRBD1 (5 bases). Trimming removed 4 bases at V and 1 base at J, with 22 bases between. The CDR3 is 18 residues long. Germline lookup yields CDR1 MGHRA and CDR2 YSYEKL. CDR3 loop: CASSLTGRQDKLNYGYTF. The CDR3 DNA follows: TGCGCCAGCAGCCTCACGGGGCGGCAGGATAAGCTTAACTATGGCTACACCTTC.